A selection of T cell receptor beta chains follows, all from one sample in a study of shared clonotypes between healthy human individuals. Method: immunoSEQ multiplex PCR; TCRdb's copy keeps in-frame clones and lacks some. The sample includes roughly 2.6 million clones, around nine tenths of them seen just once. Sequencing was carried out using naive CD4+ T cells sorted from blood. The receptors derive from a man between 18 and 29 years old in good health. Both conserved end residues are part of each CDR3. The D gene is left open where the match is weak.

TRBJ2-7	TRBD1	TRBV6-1	TGTGCCAGCAAGTTTCAGGTTCAGGGGGCCTACGAGCAGTACTTC	CASKFQVQGAYEQYF
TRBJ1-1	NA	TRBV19	TGTGCCAGTAGTATAGTCTTACGGTCGACCGACACTGAAGCTTTCTTT	CASSIVLRSTDTEAFF
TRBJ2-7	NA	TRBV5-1	TGCGCCAGCAGCTTTGGTCGGGACGGTTACGAGCAGTACTTC	CASSFGRDGYEQYF
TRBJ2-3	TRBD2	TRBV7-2	TGTGCCAGCAGCCCGTCCCCAGGGCTAGCGGGAGGAACAGATACGCAGTATTTT	CASSPSPGLAGGTDTQYF
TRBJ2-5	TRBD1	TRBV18	TGTGCCAGCTCACCTGCAGGGGGCGCAAAGACCCAGTACTTC	CASSPAGGAKTQYF
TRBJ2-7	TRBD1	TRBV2	TGTGCCACCCGCCTATTTCGACAGGGGTCTAATCACGAGCAGTACTTC	CATRLFRQGSNHEQYF
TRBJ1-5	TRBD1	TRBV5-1	TGCGCCAGCAGCACAGACAGGGGAGTCCAGCATTTT	CASSTDRGVQHF
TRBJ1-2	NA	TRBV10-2	TGCGCCAGCAGTGTGGGGGACTATGGCTACACCTTC	CASSVGDYGYTF
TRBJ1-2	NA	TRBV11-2	TGTGCCAGCAGCTTAGGGGCCAGGGGCGACTATGGCTACACCTTC	CASSLGARGDYGYTF
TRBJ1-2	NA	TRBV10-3	TGTGCCATCAGTGAGTTCGGGGTTAACTATGGCTACACCTTC	CAISEFGVNYGYTF
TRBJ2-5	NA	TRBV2	TGTGCCAGCAGTTCCAACCCGGGACAAAGCCAAGAGACCCAGTACTTC	CASSSNPGQSQETQYF
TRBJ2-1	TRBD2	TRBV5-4	TGTGCCAGCAACAGCGGGGGGGCGAGCTCCTACAATGAGCAGTTCTTC	CASNSGGASSYNEQFF
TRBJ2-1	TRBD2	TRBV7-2	TGTGCCAGCAGCTTAGTTACTAGCGGGAGCTTGAGCTCCTACAATGAGCAGTTCTTC	CASSLVTSGSLSSYNEQFF
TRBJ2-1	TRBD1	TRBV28	TGTGCCAGCAGTCCTCCGGGACAGGGCAATGAGCAGTTCTTC	CASSPPGQGNEQFF
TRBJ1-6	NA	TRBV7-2	TGTGCCAGCAGCTTAGAAGGTCTCCATATCAGGAATTCACCCCTCCACTTT	CASSLEGLHIRNSPLHF
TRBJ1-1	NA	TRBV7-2	TGTGCCAGCAGCTTATACCAACAGAGTCGTGAAGCTTTCTTT	CASSLYQQSREAFF
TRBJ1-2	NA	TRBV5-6	TGTGCCAGCAGCTTGGGTGACGCAGGGGCATCCGGGGGCTACACCTTC	CASSLGDAGASGGYTF
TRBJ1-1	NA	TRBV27	TGTGCCAGCAGTCTTTCCGGGACACGGGGGGTCTCGAACACTGAAGCTTTCTTT	CASSLSGTRGVSNTEAFF
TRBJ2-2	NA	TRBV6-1	TGTGCCAGCGGATCCCCAGGTTCCGGGGAGCTGTTTTTT	CASGSPGSGELFF
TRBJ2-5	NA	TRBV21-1	TGTGCCAGCAGCAACCCAGAATATAGGGGACCCGAGACCCAGTACTTC	CASSNPEYRGPETQYF
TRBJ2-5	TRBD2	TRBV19	TGTGCCAGTAGTACCGCGGGGGTACAAGAGACCCAGTACTTC	CASSTAGVQETQYF
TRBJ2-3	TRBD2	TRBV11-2	TGTGCCAGCAGCTTATTTAGCGCGGGAGCGGATACGCAGTATTTT	CASSLFSAGADTQYF